The subject of this entry is one T cell receptor (beta chain). The antigen is unknown. After removal of 5 bases from V and 5 bases from J, the junction contained 8 bases not matched to a gene. The CDR3 runs 16 residues. The germline gives CDR1 MGHRA, CDR2 YSYEKL. Generated by immunoSEQ multiplex PCR, the TCRdb table keeps only in-frame clones and is missing some. This table has tens of thousands of clones, approximately 89% appearing once. This entry comes from a study of cytomegalovirus exposure and HLA in healthy donors. Regarding the study as a whole: The classifier, whose performance was assessed in both the original and validation cohorts, reportedly diagnosed cytomegalovirus status with high specificity and sensitivity. Some public TCRs appeared in many individuals, while most sequences were rare. The authors listed some 160 TCR beta chains as cytomegalovirus-associated.

This chain connects TRBV4-1 to TRBJ2-5; TRBD2 matches at 13 bases. The sequencing input was PBMCs. The TCR originated in a woman between 18 and 29 years old in good health and CMV-seropositive. CDR3 region: CASSYSGTSGAETQYF. The CDR3 coding sequence is TGCGCCAGCAGCTATTCCGGGACTAGCGGGGCCGAGACCCAGTACTTC.